These T cell receptor beta chains were read from a single sample in a study of memory CD4+ T cells and cytomegalovirus serostatus. Assay used: immunoSEQ multiplex PCR; TCRdb lists only in-frame clones, some missing. This table holds fewer than 75,000 clones, 70% to 85% found once. The sequenced material came from memory CD4+ T cells from blood. Receptor source: an adult in good health and CMV-seronegative. Both conserved end residues are part of each CDR3. The D gene is left open where the match is weak. Only some rows state a clone size, as once, few, many or a class for expanded clones.

D gene	J gene	clone size	V gene	CDR3 protein	CDR3 DNA
TRBD2	TRBJ2-4	.	TRBV19	CASSMVGGVAKNIQYF	TGTGCCAGTAGTATGGTGGGGGGGGTAGCCAAAAACATTCAGTACTTC
TRBD1	TRBJ1-1	.	TRBV5-4	CASSTVNRGLNTEAFF	TGTGCCAGCAGCACCGTCAACAGGGGATTGAACACTGAAGCTTTCTTT
.	TRBJ2-2	.	TRBV18	CASSQRTPNTGELFF	TGTGCCAGCTCCCAACGTACACCGAACACCGGGGAGCTGTTTTTT
TRBD1	TRBJ1-4	.	TRBV6-6	CASSVGTGSEKLFF	TGTGCCAGCAGTGTCGGGACAGGGAGCGAAAAACTGTTTTTT
TRBD1	TRBJ1-2	once	TRBV7-2	CASSSTVGQGGGYTF	TGTGCCAGCAGCTCCACAGTAGGCCAGGGGGGTGGCTACACCTTC
.	TRBJ2-2	.	TRBV2	CASSVTQLRGELFF	TGTGCCAGCAGCGTTACACAACTTAGGGGGGAGCTGTTTTTT
.	TRBJ2-3	.	TRBV4-2	CASSQEGGTDTQYF	TGTGCCAGCAGCCAGGAGGGAGGCACAGATACGCAGTATTTT
.	TRBJ1-1	once	TRBV6-6	CAGRGEAEAFF	TGTGCCGGAAGGGGGGAAGCTGAAGCTTTCTTT
.	TRBJ1-3	.	TRBV29-1	CSVTGQPGPITGNTIYF	TGCAGCGTGACGGGGCAACCGGGTCCCATAACTGGAAACACCATATATTTT
.	TRBJ2-7	.	TRBV6-1	CATSLREALYEQYF	TGTGCCACGTCCCTCAGAGAAGCTCTCTACGAGCAGTACTTC
TRBD1	TRBJ2-2	once	TRBV6-1	CASNRRDRGRGELFF	TGTGCCAGCAATAGACGGGACAGGGGGCGCGGGGAGCTGTTTTTT
TRBD1	TRBJ1-2	.	TRBV19	CASNRGQRYGYTF	TGTGCCAGTAACAGGGGGCAGCGCTATGGCTACACCTTC
.	TRBJ2-6	.	TRBV7-2	CASSLARDGANVLTF	TGTGCCAGCAGCTTAGCGCGGGATGGGGCCAACGTCCTGACTTTC
.	TRBJ1-3	.	TRBV7-2	CASSLRTEPWNTIYF	TGTGCCAGCAGCTTAAGAACGGAACCCTGGAACACCATATATTTT
TRBD1	TRBJ1-2	.	TRBV7-8	CASSPGQANGYTF	TGTGCCAGCAGCCCGGGACAGGCAAATGGCTACACCTTC
.	TRBJ1-2	.	TRBV28	CASSFVGARRSRYGYTF	TGTGCCAGCAGTTTCGTCGGGGCCAGAAGAAGCCGCTATGGCTACACCTTC
TRBD1	TRBJ1-5	.	TRBV7-2	CASSPTGHNQPQHF	TGTGCCAGCAGCCCGACAGGGCACAATCAGCCCCAGCATTTT